This T cell receptor beta chain was recorded in a study of shared clonotypes between healthy human individuals. Germline values: CDR1 SGHRS, CDR2 YFSETQ. CDR3 size: 15 residues. The V end was cut by 1 base, the J end by 8 bases, with 16 bases between. Regarding this clone: The target antigen is unknown.

Findings of the study overall: Rarefaction gave evidence that sorted-subset sequencing remained incomplete despite large depth. It was observed that roughly 5.1% of naive CD4 clonotypes were shared across several donors.

In the sorted-subset replicate PCRs, 150 to 250 ng DNA, tens of thousands of T cell genomes, was used. Profiled with immunoSEQ multiplex PCR; TCRdb holds only in-frame clones, not every one. The repertoire holds under 2,500,000 clones, approximately 96% seen once, with roughly 0.13% in the top ten. The sequenced sample was naive CD4+ T cells sorted from blood. Noted subset: CD45RA+ positively selected. This TCR came from a young man in good health. The V call is TRBV5-1, the J call TRBJ2-1; the D gene could be TRBD1 or TRBD2 (6 bases each). CDR3 coding DNA: TGCGCCAGCAGCTTGAAGGGGGGCATCCTTCATGAGCAGTTCTTC. It codes for CASSLKGGILHEQFF.